This T cell receptor (beta chain) stems from a study of control samples from healthy donors and cancer patients. The CDR3 extends over 16 amino acids. The V segment lost 4 bases and the J segment 6 bases; nucleotides outside the gene matches: 9. Germline V lookup: CDR1 MNHNY, CDR2 SVGAGI (reference sequence). Only in-frame clones appear in the TCRdb table, and some are missing; sequencing was by immunoSEQ multiplex PCR. The repertoire includes some 96,000 clones, about 90% of them detected once, and 15% to 20% sits in the top ten. This chain joins TRBV6-6 and TRBJ2-1, with 10 bases aligning to TRBD2. The sample taken for sequencing was blood. This clonotype was sampled from a woman aged 45-65 years in good health. The CDR3 DNA follows: TGTGCCAGCAGTTTTCTTCCCCCTAGCGGGGGCAATGAGCAGTTCTTC. Translated: CASSFLPPSGGNEQFF.